These T cell receptor beta chains were read from a single sample in a study of blood T cell repertoires in COVID-19. Sequencing was performed with immunoSEQ multiplex PCR; in TCRdb, only in-frame clones are kept and a portion is missing. The data hold about 150,000 clones, with approximately 80% observed a single time. Specimen: peripheral blood. These receptors all come from a woman in her forties or fifties with acute or convalescent COVID-19. The CDR3 runs from the conserved cysteine through the conserved F or W. A D gene is named only where the DNA matches it firmly. Size values are once, few and many counts, or a class for expanded clones, and some rows have none.

.	TRBV6-5	TRBJ1-1	TRBD1	13	CASTSLTGVRAFF	TGTGCCAGCACCTCGTTGACAGGGGTTAGGGCTTTCTTT
.	TRBV6-2/TRBV6-3	TRBJ2-2	TRBD1	17	CASSSNGQVNYTGELFF	TGTGCCAGCAGTTCCAATGGACAGGTGAATTACACCGGGGAGCTGTTTTTT
.	TRBV19	TRBJ2-7	TRBD1	14	CASSLGQGAYEQYF	TGTGCCAGTAGTCTGGGACAGGGGGCCTACGAGCAGTACTTC
.	TRBV6-5	TRBJ1-1	TRBD1	15	CASTGTGAENTEAFF	TGTGCCAGCACCGGGACAGGGGCAGAGAACACTGAAGCTTTCTTT
.	TRBV7-2	TRBJ2-5	TRBD2	16	CASRPRVAGGQETQYF	TGTGCCAGCAGACCCCGGGTAGCGGGGGGACAAGAGACCCAGTACTTC
.	TRBV4-1	TRBJ1-1	.	15	CASSQEGSGFTEAFF	TGCGCCAGCAGCCAAGAGGGGTCGGGGTTCACTGAAGCTTTCTTT
.	TRBV9	TRBJ2-1	.	17	CASSVSAGTPIPAEQFF	TGTGCCAGCAGCGTCAGCGCGGGGACGCCCATCCCCGCCGAGCAGTTCTTC
.	TRBV28	TRBJ1-1	TRBD1	14	CASSMDRVRTEAFF	TGTGCCAGCAGTATGGACAGGGTCCGGACTGAAGCTTTCTTT
few	TRBV4-3	TRBJ1-2	.	12	CASSQDSGGYTF	TGCGCCAGCAGCCAAGACTCGGGTGGCTACACCTTC
.	TRBV6-2/TRBV6-3	TRBJ1-2	.	12	CASSTSFYGYTF	TGTGCCAGCAGTACCAGTTTCTATGGCTACACCTTC
.	TRBV11-3	TRBJ2-7	TRBD2	15	CASSLEAGDSYEQYF	TGTGCCAGCAGCTTAGAAGCGGGGGACTCCTACGAGCAGTACTTC
.	TRBV7-9	TRBJ2-1	.	17	CASSLAAGITSYNEQFF	TGTGCCAGCAGCTTAGCGGCAGGGATAACCTCCTACAATGAGCAGTTCTTC
.	TRBV7-9	TRBJ1-2	TRBD1	14	CASIRGTASGGYTF	TGTGCCAGCATAAGGGGGACAGCCAGTGGTGGCTACACCTTC
.	TRBV19	TRBJ1-2	TRBD1	15	CASSITTGGREGYTF	TGTGCCAGTAGTATAACAACAGGGGGACGGGAGGGCTACACCTTC